This T cell receptor beta chain was retrieved from a study of blood T cell repertoires in COVID-19. As for the study in general: Spain, Italy and the United States supplied samples that represented acute and convalescent COVID-19. T cells, B-cell-depleted T cells, or PBMCs supplied cDNA or gDNA.

Original data processing: Nucleated cell counts were estimated from reference gene primer amplification. Repertoires were generated with immunoSEQ multiplex PCR, while TCRdb's copy carries only in-frame clones and drops some. For V, J and clone size, that table is used; D and trimming come from the DNA. The top ten clones hold around 4.5% of a sample with around 100,000 clones, 86% of them seen once. Trimming pared 4 bases from V and 2 bases from J, leaving 7 bases between. The length of the CDR3 is 12 residues. The germline gives CDR1 SQVTM, CDR2 ANQGSEA. Turning to this clone: Other DNA sequences in the same sample also yield this CDR3.

This chain uses TRBV29-1 with TRBJ2-3, with a weak D call TRBD1 (6 bases). The sequence derives from a man in his forties or fifties with acute or convalescent COVID-19. Input material: peripheral blood. DNA of the CDR3: TGCAGCGTTGGGACAGACACAGATACGCAGTATTTT. Amino acids: CSVGTDTDTQYF.